This T cell receptor (beta chain) originates from a study of blood T cell repertoires in COVID-19. As for the study in general: Whether acute or convalescent, the COVID-19 samples came from the United States, Italy and Spain. T cells, B-cell-depleted T cells, or PBMCs supplied cDNA or gDNA.

Everyone who took part was about 18 to 90 years old, and they came from about two dozen US areas. V was shortened by 4 bases and J by 3 bases, with 14 bases between the two germline ends. Germline CDR1 is SGHTS and CDR2 is YDEGEE. CDR3 length equals 15 residues. In the source study's methods: Amplifying reference gene primers gave estimates of nucleated cell counts. Assay: immunoSEQ multiplex PCR; the TCRdb copy retains only in-frame clones and omits some. The V and J calls and clone size come from that table; D and trimming were worked out from the DNA. The data contain some 290,000 clones, roughly 91% of them seen just once; the ten biggest clones take up 2% to 2.5%.

The chain has TRBV5-8 and TRBJ1-5; possibly TRBD1 for D (6 bases). The TCR comes from a woman aged 40 to 50 with acute COVID-19. Sequenced input: PBMCs or T cells enriched from blood (not recorded which). The CDR3 nucleotides are TGTGCCAGCAGCAATACAGGGATTTCCAATCAGCCCCAGCATTTT. It translates to CASSNTGISNQPQHF.